Listed here are 10 T cell receptor beta chains from one sample, sequenced in a study of blood T cell repertoires in COVID-19 (dated by TCRdb to about 2020). The library was prepared using the immunoSEQ multiplex PCR assay. The source is immuneACCESS, and TCRdb retained only in-frame sequences with V and J called. Part of the clones is not carried over; for the studies checked, unresolved V genes explain less than half of this, and the remainder is unexplained. Recorded for this sample are approximately 250,000 clones; 84% of them occurred a single time. Jointly, the top ten make up approximately 9% of the sample. The sample taken for sequencing was peripheral blood. Every receptor here comes from a human donor in a cohort sampled during active COVID-19.

The genes are TRBV12-5 and TRBJ1-4; 7 bases are shared with TRBD1. Germline CDR1 LGHNT, CDR2 FRNRAP. V was pared by 5 bases and J by 7 bases, with 7 bases of the junction left unmatched. This CDR3 has 14 amino acids. Here the CDR3 DNA reads TGTGCTAGTGGTACCCGGACAGGACGTGAAAAACTGTTTTTT. This translates into CASGTRTGREKLFF.

This chain links TRBV6-6 with TRBJ1-2; 8 bases align to TRBD1. This CDR3 spans 13 amino acids. Per germline, CDR1 MNHNY and CDR2 SVGAGI (reference sequence). The V segment lost 5 bases and the J segment 3 bases; nucleotides outside the gene matches: 2. CDR3 nucleotide sequence: TGTGCCAGCAGTCAGGGGGCGGACTATGGCTACACCTTC. Residues: CASSQGADYGYTF.

The chain couples TRBV27 to TRBJ2-1, with D possibly TRBD2 on 6 matching bases. The CDR3 runs 14 residues. The germline V gene has CDR1 MNHEY and CDR2 SMNVEV (reference sequence). Trimming took 6 bases from V and 1 from J, leaving 10 bases between them. This CDR3 is CASRSGGSYNEQFF. The CDR3 nucleotides read TGTGCCAGCAGAAGTGGGGGGTCCTACAATGAGCAGTTCTTC.

This chain links TRBV11-2 with TRBJ2-3, with D unresolved. The ends were cut back, 2 bases at V and 4 bases at J, with 22 bases in the middle. CDR3 length: 18 amino acids. Germline CDR1 and CDR2: SGHAT and FQNNGV. In DNA, the CDR3 is TGTGCCAGCAGCTTATCCCTTTTGGCGACAAAGAGAGCAGATACGCAGTATTTT. Translated: CASSLSLLATKRADTQYF.

The V and J genes are TRBV5-6 and TRBJ2-7; D call uncertain. Between the trimmed V and J ends, which lost 4 bases and 5 bases, there was a span of 13 bases. Germline V gene lookup returns CDR1 SGHDT and CDR2 YYEEEE. CDR3 length: 13 residues. CDR3: CASSVEFRNEQYF. For the CDR3, the DNA is TGTGCCAGCAGCGTCGAGTTCAGGAACGAGCAGTACTTC. The complete variable domain, with remaining parts taken from reference TRBV5-6 and TRBJ2-7, reads DAGVTQSPTHLIKTRGQQVTLRCSPKSGHDTVSWYQQALGQGPQFIFQYYEEEERQRGNFPDRFSGHQFPNYSSELNVNALLLGDSALYLCASSVEFRNEQYFGPGTRLTVT.

The chain employs TRBV5-1 and TRBJ2-1, with TRBD2 matching over 9 bases. The CDR3 is 15 amino acids. Trimming at V came to 0 bases and at J to 5 bases, leaving 3 bases not matched to a gene. Germline V gives CDR1 SGHRS, CDR2 YFSETQ. In DNA form, the CDR3 reads TGCGCCAGCAGCTTGGGACTAGCGGAGAACAATGAGCAGTTCTTC. Residues: CASSLGLAENNEQFF. Combining the CDR3 with reference TRBV5-1 and TRBJ2-1 gives the whole variable domain KAGVTQTPRYLIKTRGQQVTLSCSPISGHRSVSWYQQTPGQGLQFLFEYFSETQRNKGNFPGRFSGRQFSNSRSEMNVSTLELGDSALYLCASSLGLAENNEQFFGPGTRLTVL.

The chain joins TRBV11-2 to TRBJ2-7; 8 nucleotides match TRBD2. The ends lost 2 bases at V and 2 bases at J; junction bases unmatched: 2. CDR1 is SGHAT and CDR2 is FQNNGV in the germline V gene. CDR3 size: 14 residues. The CDR3 sequence is CASSLIAGTYEQYF. DNA of the CDR3: TGTGCCAGCAGCTTAATAGCGGGGACCTACGAGCAGTACTTC.

J is TRBJ2-7 and V is TRBV7-8; TRBD1 might be the D (5 bases). V gave up 7 bases and J gave up 3 bases, with 22 bases separating them. The CDR3 runs 16 residues. Per germline, CDR1 SGHVS and CDR2 FQNEAQ. CDR3 sequence reads: CASTRWGGPISYEQYF. The CDR3 DNA reads as TGTGCCAGCACCCGGTGGGGCGGACCTATAAGCTACGAGCAGTACTTC.

This clone was seen a handful of times. The chain employs TRBV5-1 and TRBJ1-1; weak D call: TRBD1 (5 bases). The CDR3 loop spans 15 amino acids. Germline V gene sequence: CDR1 SGHRS, CDR2 YFSETQ. V lost 4 bases to trimming and J lost 0 bases, with 13 bases between them. The CDR3 is CASSPRQLMNTEAFF. The CDR3, as DNA: TGCGCCAGCAGCCCCAGACAGCTAATGAACACTGAAGCTTTCTTT.

The chain has TRBV6-5 and TRBJ2-7; TRBD1 matches 11 bases. With 5 bases clipped from V and 2 bases from J, the junction kept 5 bases outside the gene matches. Germline CDR1 and CDR2: MNHEY and SVGAGI. This CDR3 is built from 15 residues. The CDR3 sequence is CASSPGQGAAYEQYF. The CDR3 bases are TGTGCCAGCAGTCCCGGACAGGGGGCCGCCTACGAGCAGTACTTC.